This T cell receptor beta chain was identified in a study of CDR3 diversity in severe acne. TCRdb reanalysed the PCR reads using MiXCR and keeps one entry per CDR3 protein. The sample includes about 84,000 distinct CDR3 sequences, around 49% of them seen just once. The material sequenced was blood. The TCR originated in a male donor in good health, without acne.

CDR3 sequence reads: CSASVSYNEQFF. CDR3 nucleotide sequence: TGCAGTGCTAGCGTGTCCTACAATGAGCAGTTCTTC. The chain joins TRBV20-1 to TRBJ2-1; D remains unclear. Trimming cost V 3 bases and J 1 base, with 4 bases left between them. Germline CDR1 and CDR2: DFQATT and SNEGSKA (reference sequence). The CDR3 runs to 12 residues.